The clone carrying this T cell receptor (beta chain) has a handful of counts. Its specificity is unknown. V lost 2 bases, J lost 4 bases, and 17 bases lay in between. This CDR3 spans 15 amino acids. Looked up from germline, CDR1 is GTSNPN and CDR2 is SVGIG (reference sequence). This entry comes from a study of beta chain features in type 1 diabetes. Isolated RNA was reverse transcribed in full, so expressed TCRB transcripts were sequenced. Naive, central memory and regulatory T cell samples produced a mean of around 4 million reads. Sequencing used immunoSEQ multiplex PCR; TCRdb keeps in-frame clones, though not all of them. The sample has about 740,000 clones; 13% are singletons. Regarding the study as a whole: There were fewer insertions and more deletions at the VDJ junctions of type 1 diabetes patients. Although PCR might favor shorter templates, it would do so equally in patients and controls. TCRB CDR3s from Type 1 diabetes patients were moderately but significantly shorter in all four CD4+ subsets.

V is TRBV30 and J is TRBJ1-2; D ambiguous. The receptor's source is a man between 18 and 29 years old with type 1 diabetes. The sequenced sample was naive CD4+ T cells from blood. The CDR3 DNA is TGTGCCTGGAGTCCGCTCAATGGGAATGCCTATGGCTACACCTTC. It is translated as CAWSPLNGNAYGYTF.